This TCR beta chain emerged from a study of identical twins. This clonotype was seen only a few times. The germline V gene encodes CDR1 MNHEY and CDR2 SVGAGI. V was clipped by 2 bases and J by 8 bases, with 13 bases between them. The CDR3 loop spans 14 amino acids. TCRdb re-called the 5' RACE reads with MiXCR, one entry per CDR3 protein. Altogether roughly 720,000 distinct CDR3 sequences are present, about 20% being singletons, with the ten largest covering 10% to 15%. These data also formed part of another study, on T cells expressing NK-cell markers.

This chain joins TRBV6-5 and TRBJ2-1, with D possibly matching TRBD2 (5 bases). This clonotype was obtained from a woman aged 18-30 years in good health. Sequenced sample: PBMCs. CDR3 protein: CASSYGSRADEQFF. DNA of the CDR3: TGTGCCAGCAGTTACGGGTCGCGGGCGGATGAGCAGTTCTTC.